The 9 T cell receptor beta chains reported below all come from one sample, sequenced in a study of cytomegalovirus exposure and HLA in healthy donors. The PCR used 60 Vbeta and 13 Jbeta primers. Profiled with immunoSEQ multiplex PCR; TCRdb holds only in-frame clones, not every one. The data show 150,000 to 200,000 clones, approximately 81% seen once. The sequenced sample was PBMCs. The receptor source for this set is a man younger than 35 in good health and CMV-seronegative.

This clone was counted a few times. The chain employs TRBV6-1 and TRBJ2-7; 7 bases match TRBD1. The CDR3 runs to 14 residues. Looked up from germline, CDR1 is MNHNS and CDR2 is SASEGT. The V gene end was trimmed by 2 bases and the J gene end by 2 bases; junction bases not matched to a gene: 3. This chain's CDR3 is CASSERGQTYEQYF. The CDR3 DNA reads TGTGCCAGCAGTGAAAGGGGACAGACCTACGAGCAGTACTTC.

A remark on this clone: The sample holds other DNA sequences that translate to the same CDR3. The CDR3 protein is CASSLAETQYF. The CDR3 DNA reads as TGCGCCAGCAGCTTAGCGGAGACCCAGTACTTC. V usage is TRBV5-1 and J usage is TRBJ2-5; D unclear. Germline-derived CDR1 and CDR2 are SGHRS and YFSETQ. V dropped 2 bases and J dropped 5 bases, with 4 bases sitting between them. This CDR3 spans 11 amino acids.

The CDR3 sequence: CASSLFGGASGRNTGELFF. The CDR3, as DNA: TGTGCCAGCAGTTTGTTCGGAGGGGCTAGCGGACGAAACACCGGGGAGCTGTTTTTT. V gene TRBV27 combines with J gene TRBJ2-2; 7 positions match TRBD2. CDR1 is MNHEY and CDR2 is SMNVEV in the germline V gene (reference sequence). J was trimmed by 2 bases and V by 3 bases; bases with no gene match: 15. The CDR3 is made up of 19 amino acids.

Concerning this clone: The sample holds other DNA sequences that translate to the same CDR3. The CDR3 DNA sequence: TGCGCCAGCAGCCAAGGTCTCGCGGGAGCCTACGAGCAGTACTTC. Translation: CASSQGLAGAYEQYF. V is TRBV4-3 and J is TRBJ2-7, with TRBD2 matching 7 bases. J gave up 2 bases and V 1 base, and 5 bases lay outside the gene matches. The germline gives CDR1 LGHNA, CDR2 YSLEER. The CDR3 spans 15 residues.

The J gene is TRBJ2-7, the V gene TRBV4-3, with a weak D call TRBD1 (6 bases). This CDR3 has 14 residues. Between the trimmed V and J ends, which lost 3 bases and 4 bases, there was a span of 13 bases. CDR1 and CDR2 from the germline V gene are LGHNA and YSLEER. The CDR3 is CASSQVGQSYEQYF. CDR3 DNA: TGCGCCAGCAGCCAGGTTGGACAGTCTTACGAGCAGTACTTC.

The chain combines TRBV29-1 with TRBJ2-3; D is possibly TRBD2 (7 bases). Germline V CDR1 and CDR2: SQVTM, ANQGSEA. CDR3 size: 15 residues. Trimming removed 3 bases from V and 1 base from J, with 14 bases in between. CDR3 nucleotides: TGCAGCGTTGACGGGGGGCGGTTGGGCACAGATACGCAGTATTTT. Amino acids: CSVDGGRLGTDTQYF.

The V gene is TRBV28, the J gene TRBJ1-1; no clear D. The V gene's germline CDR1 is MDHEN and CDR2 SYDVKM. V lost 6 bases to trimming and J lost 2 bases, with 10 bases between them. CDR3 length: 13 residues. This chain's CDR3 is CASSPVENTEAFF. The DNA for the CDR3 is TGTGCCAGCAGCCCGGTAGAAAACACTGAAGCTTTCTTT. The full variable domain, with the rest looked up from reference TRBV28 and TRBJ1-1, is DVKVTQSSRYLVKRTGEKVFLECVQDMDHENMFWYRQDPGLGLRLIYFSYDVKMKEKGDIPEGYSVSREKKERFSLILESASTNQTSMYLCASSPVENTEAFFGQGTRLTVV.

CDR3 coding DNA: TGCGCCAGCAGTCAATCGGCGCGGTTGGCAGGGGCTGGTGAAGCTTTCTTT. Amino acids: CASSQSARLAGAGEAFF. V is TRBV23-1 and J is TRBJ1-1, with TRBD1 as a possible D gene (6 bases). Being an ORF, TRBV23-1 has a function that is uncertain. The CDR3 loop spans 17 amino acids. V lost 0 bases to trimming and J lost 7 bases, with 21 bases between them.

V usage is TRBV5-1 and J usage is TRBJ2-1; TRBD2 might be the D (6 bases). V lost 4 bases and J 0 bases, leaving 11 bases between the germline ends. CDR3 length: 15 amino acids. Germline CDR1 is SGHRS and CDR2 is YFSETQ. The CDR3 DNA is TGCGCCAGCAGCCTATTCGGGGGCTCCTACAATGAGCAGTTCTTC. It specifies CASSLFGGSYNEQFF.